This note documents a single TCR beta chain sequence. Its antigen is undetermined. Looked up from germline, CDR1 is MGHRA and CDR2 is YSYEKL. V lost 1 base to trimming and J lost 1 base, with 12 bases between them. This CDR3 has 16 residues. Expressed TCRB transcripts were sequenced, since all the RNA that had been isolated was reverse transcribed. Samples of naive, central memory and regulatory T cells yielded a mean of about 3.7 million reads. Sequencing used immunoSEQ multiplex PCR; TCRdb keeps in-frame clones, though not all of them. The table shows 200,000 to 250,000 clones, with approximately 15% occurring only once. This sample was taken from a study of beta chain features in type 1 diabetes. Whole-study results and caveats: cDNA sequencing could over-represent cells with high TCR expression. The question of HLA type influencing TCRB rearrangement was one that remained unresolved here. Across patients, naive, central memory and Treg TCRB repertoires exhibited apparently greater similarity than was observed across healthy donors. TCRB CDR3s were moderately but significantly shorter in Type 1 diabetes patients in all four CD4+ subsets.

This receptor was taken from a man aged 30 to 45 with type 1 diabetes. Sequencing used naive CD4+ T cells from blood. The chain combines TRBV4-1 with TRBJ2-3, with a tentative D call TRBD2 (5 bases). CDR3 sequence reads: CASSQGRDPRTDTQYF. The CDR3 DNA follows: TGCGCCAGCAGCCAAGGCCGGGATCCTCGCACAGATACGCAGTATTTT.